This entry features one T cell receptor (beta chain) sequence. Its antigen is currently unknown. This sample was taken from a study of Ad26.COV2.S vaccination and SARS-CoV-2 variants. Findings and caveats of the study: Substantial breadth was reportedly displayed by spike-specific CD8+ and CD4+ T cell responses after vaccination.

Treatment meaning: 15 to 20 received Ad26.COV2.S at low or high dose, single or two shots; 5 received placebo; per-sample allocation not given. Collection of the samples took place on day 63 after the first injection of vaccine or placebo. Sequenced by immunoSEQ multiplex PCR; TCRdb stores in-frame clones only, minus some. The repertoire holds about 350,000 clones, with about nine tenths as singletons. Losses at the gene ends were 4 bases for V and 6 bases for J; bases not matched to a gene: 16. Germline lookup yields CDR1 LGHNA and CDR2 YSLEER. The CDR3 has 17 residues. This sample comprised peripheral blood, obtained in a trial of Ad26.COV2.S vaccine versus placebo. The clonotype was recovered from a person aged 18-65 years who received the Ad26.COV2.S COVID-19 vaccine or a placebo. V gene TRBV4-3 combines with J gene TRBJ2-3, with 7 bases matching TRBD2. Here the CDR3 reads CASSRSLLAEEGDTQYF. Written as DNA, the CDR3 is TGCGCCAGCAGCCGGTCGCTCCTAGCGGAGGAAGGGGATACGCAGTATTTT.